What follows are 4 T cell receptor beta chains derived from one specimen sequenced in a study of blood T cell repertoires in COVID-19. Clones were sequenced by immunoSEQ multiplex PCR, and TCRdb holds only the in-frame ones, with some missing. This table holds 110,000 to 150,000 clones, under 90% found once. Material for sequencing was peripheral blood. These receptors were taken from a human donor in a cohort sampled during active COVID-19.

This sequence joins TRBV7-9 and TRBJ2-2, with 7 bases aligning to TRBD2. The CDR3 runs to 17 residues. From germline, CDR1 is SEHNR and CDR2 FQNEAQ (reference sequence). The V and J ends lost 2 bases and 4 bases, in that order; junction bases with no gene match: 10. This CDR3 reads CASSLFRQREGTGELFF. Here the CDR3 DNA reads TGTGCCAGCAGCTTATTCCGGCAGCGGGAAGGCACCGGGGAGCTGTTTTTT.

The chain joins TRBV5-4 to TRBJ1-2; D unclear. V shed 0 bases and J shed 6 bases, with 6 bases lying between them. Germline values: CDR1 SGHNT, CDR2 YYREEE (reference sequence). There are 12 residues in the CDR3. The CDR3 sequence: CASSLDGNGYTF. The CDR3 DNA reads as TGTGCCAGCAGCTTGGACGGGAATGGCTACACCTTC. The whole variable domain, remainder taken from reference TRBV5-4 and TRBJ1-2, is ETGVTQSPTHLIKTRGQQVTLRCSSQSGHNTVSWYQQALGQGPQFIFQYYREEENGRGNFPPRFSGLQFPNYSSELNVNALELDDSALYLCASSLDGNGYTFGSGTRLTVV.

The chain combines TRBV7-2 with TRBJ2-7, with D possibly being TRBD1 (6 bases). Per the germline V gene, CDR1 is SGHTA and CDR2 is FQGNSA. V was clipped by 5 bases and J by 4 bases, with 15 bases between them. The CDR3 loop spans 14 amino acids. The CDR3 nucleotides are TGTGCCAGCAGCAGAACAGGGAAAGCGTACGAGCAGTACTTC. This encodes CASSRTGKAYEQYF.

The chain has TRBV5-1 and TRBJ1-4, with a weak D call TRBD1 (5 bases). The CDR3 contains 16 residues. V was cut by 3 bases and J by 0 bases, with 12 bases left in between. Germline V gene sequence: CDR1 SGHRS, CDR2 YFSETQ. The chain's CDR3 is CASSWQGPTTNEKLFF. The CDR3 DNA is TGCGCCAGCAGCTGGCAGGGCCCTACAACTAATGAAAAACTGTTTTTT. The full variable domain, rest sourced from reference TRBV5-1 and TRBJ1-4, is KAGVTQTPRYLIKTRGQQVTLSCSPISGHRSVSWYQQTPGQGLQFLFEYFSETQRNKGNFPGRFSGRQFSNSRSEMNVSTLELGDSALYLCASSWQGPTTNEKLFFGSGTQLSVL.